These 27 T cell receptor beta chains share one sample of origin, sequenced in a study of T cell responses to AZD1222 COVID-19 vaccine. Produced via immunoSEQ multiplex PCR; TCRdb's table is partial and in-frame only. This table has 100,000 to 150,000 clones, 89% appearing once. The sample was peripheral blood, taken on day 0 of AZD1222 vaccination. Receptors were obtained from an adult in good health.

This clone appeared once. This rearrangement joins TRBV28 to TRBJ2-5; D possibly corresponds to TRBD1 (6 bases). Trimming stripped 6 bases from V and 5 bases from J, with 22 bases between. Germline V gives CDR1 MDHEN, CDR2 SYDVKM. The length of the CDR3 is 16 residues. CDR3 in DNA: TGTGCCAGCAGCCCCGGCAGGGGCCGACTTCGGGAGACCCAGTACTTC. As protein: CASSPGRGRLRETQYF.

The V gene is TRBV18, the J gene TRBJ2-7; 15 bases are a match to TRBD2. CDR1 and CDR2 (germline): KGHSH, LQKENI. V was clipped by 2 bases and J by 2 bases; unmatched bases: 7. CDR3 length: 18 residues. The CDR3: CASSPGTSGRIYTYEQYF. The CDR3, as DNA: TGTGCCAGCTCACCAGGGACTAGCGGGAGGATTTATACCTACGAGCAGTACTTC.

V usage is TRBV7-9 and J usage is TRBJ2-2; TRBD2 aligns across 7 bases. CDR3 length equals 14 residues. Unmatched junction bases numbered 3, after V lost 4 bases and J lost 4 bases. Germline V CDR1 and CDR2: SEHNR, FQNEAQ (reference sequence). The DNA of the CDR3 is TGTGCCAGCAGCTCTGGCGGGAGCACCGGGGAGCTGTTTTTT. The encoded protein is CASSSGGSTGELFF.

The gene calls are TRBV9 and TRBJ2-1; possibly TRBD2 for D (6 bases). This CDR3 has 15 amino acids. Trimming removed 0 bases at V and 6 bases at J, with 13 bases between. Germline CDR1 and CDR2: SGDLS and YYNGEE. The DNA of the CDR3 is TGTGCCAGCAGCGTAGGACACGGGAGCGCCAATGAGCAGTTCTTC. This sequence encodes CASSVGHGSANEQFF.

This rearrangement joins TRBV5-1 to TRBJ2-7; no clear D. V was cut by 1 base and J by 0 bases, with 8 bases left in between. Germline V gene sequence: CDR1 SGHRS, CDR2 YFSETQ. The CDR3 length is 14 residues. The CDR3 DNA reads as TGCGCCAGCAGCTTGTCGAGTCTCTCCTACGAGCAGTACTTC. This gives the protein CASSLSSLSYEQYF.

The genes are TRBV11-2 and TRBJ1-2; D ambiguous. The CDR3 spans 12 residues. The V and J ends lost 2 bases and 7 bases respectively, with 8 bases between them. Per the germline V gene, CDR1 is SGHAT and CDR2 is FQNNGV. The CDR3 DNA follows: TGTGCCAGCAGCTTATCGGGGAGTGGCTACACCTTC. This gives the protein CASSLSGSGYTF.

The chain combines TRBV5-1 with TRBJ1-2; possibly TRBD1 for D (5 bases). V lost 3 bases and J lost 4, with 13 bases in between. Per germline, CDR1 SGHRS and CDR2 YFSETQ. CDR3 size: 14 residues. DNA of the CDR3: TGCGCCAGCAGCTCCCGGGGGGAGACCTATGGCTACACCTTC. Its translation: CASSSRGETYGYTF.

This chain connects TRBV2 to TRBJ1-3, with D tentatively TRBD1 (5 bases). CDR3 length: 17 residues. Germline V gene lookup returns CDR1 SNHLY and CDR2 FYNNEI. Trimming took off 3 bases at V and 4 bases at J, with 19 bases between the two ends. The CDR3 spells CASSDLTGTQFGNTIYF. The CDR3 DNA reads as TGTGCCAGCAGTGACCTTACCGGGACGCAATTCGGAAACACCATATATTTT.

The chain joins TRBV25-1 to TRBJ1-6; perhaps TRBD1 as D (5 bases). The V gene's germline CDR1 is MGHDK and CDR2 SYGVNS. The V end lost 1 base, the J end lost 7 bases, and 11 bases lay between the germline ends. The CDR3 loop spans 15 amino acids. The CDR3 DNA is TGTGCCAGCAGTGAATTGGGGGTTGGGAATTCACCCCTCCACTTT. Amino acids: CASSELGVGNSPLHF.

This chain uses TRBV28 with TRBJ2-1, with 7 bases fitting TRBD1. Germline CDR1 MDHEN, CDR2 SYDVKM. J gave up 6 bases and V 5 bases, and 10 bases lay outside the gene matches. The CDR3 has 15 residues. The CDR3 sequence is CASSPGSTGPNEQFF. The CDR3 region has the DNA TGTGCCAGCAGTCCCGGATCGACAGGGCCCAATGAGCAGTTCTTC.

The chain joins TRBV4-1 to TRBJ2-3; 10 positions match TRBD2. CDR1 is MGHRA, CDR2 YSYEKL, per germline. The V and J ends lost 0 bases and 4 bases, in that order; junction bases with no gene match: 7. The CDR3 consists of 17 residues. This chain's CDR3 is CASSQDRLAGVPDTQYF. The CDR3 DNA reads as TGCGCCAGCAGCCAAGATCGGCTAGCGGGAGTCCCAGATACGCAGTATTTT.

The J gene is TRBJ2-1, the V gene TRBV6-5; tentative D call: TRBD1 (6 bases). Trimming removed 8 bases at V and 6 bases at J, with 14 bases between. Germline CDR1 MNHEY, CDR2 SVGAGI. The CDR3 totals 13 residues. This chain's CDR3 is CASLLQGSNEQFF. The CDR3 region has the DNA TGTGCCAGCCTTCTACAGGGAAGCAATGAGCAGTTCTTC.

This chain links TRBV24-1 with TRBJ2-7, with D maybe TRBD2 (7 bases). The CDR3 sequence is 15 residues long. Per the germline V gene, CDR1 is KGHDR and CDR2 is SFDVKD. V dropped 4 bases and J dropped 9 bases, with 21 bases sitting between them. The CDR3 reads CATSDSWGGSQGQYF. CDR3 in DNA: TGTGCCACCAGTGACTCATGGGGGGGCAGCCAAGGGCAGTACTTC.

The V call is TRBV19, the J call TRBJ2-2; 11 nucleotides match TRBD1. The V gene end was trimmed by 7 bases and the J gene end by 2 bases; junction bases not matched to a gene: 9. There are 17 residues in the CDR3. CDR1 LNHDA and CDR2 SQIVND come from the germline V gene (reference sequence). This chain's CDR3 is CASKRTGGGGNTGELFF. The CDR3 DNA follows: TGTGCCAGTAAGCGGACAGGGGGCGGTGGTAACACCGGGGAGCTGTTTTTT.

J is TRBJ2-7 and V is TRBV11-2; 16 nucleotides agree with TRBD2. J gave up 0 bases and V 7 bases, and 12 bases lay outside the gene matches. This CDR3 spans 19 amino acids. CDR1 SGHAT and CDR2 FQNNGV come from the germline V gene. This chain's CDR3 is CASNDAGLAGGPGSYEQYF. CDR3 in DNA: TGTGCCAGCAATGACGCGGGACTAGCGGGAGGGCCGGGCTCCTACGAGCAGTACTTC.

This chain uses TRBV3-1 (or the pseudogene TRBV3-2) with TRBJ2-7, with 12 bases fitting TRBD2. The CDR3 spans 17 residues. CDR1 is LGHDT, CDR2 YNNKEL, per germline (reference sequence). After removal of 1 base from V and 5 bases from J, the junction contained 9 bases not matched to a gene. Written as DNA, the CDR3 is TGTGCCAGCAGCCAAGGGGGGCTACTAGCGGGAGGCGACGAGCAGTACTTC. Translation gives CASSQGGLLAGGDEQYF.

This clone was found once. The CDR3 DNA reads TGTGCCAGCAGTTGGGACAGCTCCTACGAGCAGTACTTC. Its translation is CASSWDSSYEQYF. The V call is TRBV6-5, the J call TRBJ2-7; TRBD1 matches at 7 bases. The V gene's germline CDR1 is MNHEY and CDR2 SVGAGI. V was clipped by 4 bases and J by 0 bases; unmatched bases: 0. The CDR3 loop spans 13 amino acids.

The J gene is TRBJ2-2, the V gene TRBV20-1; D unclear. Germline CDR1 and CDR2: DFQATT and SNEGSKA (reference sequence). The germline V and J ends were trimmed by 2 bases and 6 bases, with 4 bases remaining between them. The CDR3 is 11 residues long. The CDR3 loop reads CSARIAGELFF. The CDR3 DNA is TGCAGTGCTAGAATCGCCGGGGAGCTGTTTTTT.

CDR3 region: CASSVAGATDTQYF. The CDR3, as DNA: TGTGCCAGCAGCGTAGCGGGAGCCACAGATACGCAGTATTTT. The chain employs TRBV9 and TRBJ2-3; maybe TRBD2 (6 bases). CDR1 and CDR2 from the germline V gene are SGDLS and YYNGEE. V was trimmed by 0 bases and J by 2 bases, leaving 7 bases between them. The CDR3 contains 14 residues.

A single count supports this clone. This chain joins TRBV28 and TRBJ1-1, with D maybe TRBD1 (6 bases). There are 14 residues in the CDR3. CDR1 is MDHEN, CDR2 SYDVKM, per germline. V shed 5 bases and J shed 6 bases, with 16 bases lying between them. CDR3 in amino acids: CASSAHRVAAEAFF. DNA of the CDR3: TGTGCCAGCAGTGCCCACAGGGTAGCAGCTGAAGCTTTCTTT.

CDR3 bases: TGCAGCGTGAAAACAGGTTTATCCTACGAGCAGTACTTC. Amino acids: CSVKTGLSYEQYF. The chain links TRBV29-1 to TRBJ2-7; perhaps TRBD1 as D (5 bases). This CDR3 contains 13 residues. The V and J ends lost 6 bases and 1 base respectively, with 13 bases between them. Germline V gene data show CDR1 as SQVTM and CDR2 as ANQGSEA.

The chain recombines TRBV7-3 with TRBJ2-6; D unclear. The CDR3 length is 13 residues. The germline V gene has CDR1 SGHTA and CDR2 FQGTGA. Between the trimmed V and J ends, which lost 3 bases and 9 bases, there was a span of 9 bases. CDR3 amino acids: CASSLGTGNVLTF. As DNA, the CDR3 is TGTGCCAGCAGCTTGGGTACTGGCAACGTCCTGACTTTC.

The chain recombines TRBV6-2 or TRBV6-3 with TRBJ2-7; D unresolved. Trimming pared 5 bases from V and 11 bases from J, leaving 16 bases between. Per germline, CDR1 MNHEY and CDR2 SVGEGT. The CDR3 is made up of 12 amino acids. The CDR3 DNA is TGTGCCAGCAGTCTACCTCAAAAGAGCGAGTACTTC. It is translated as CASSLPQKSEYF.

This chain joins TRBV28 and TRBJ2-7; perhaps D is TRBD1 or TRBD2 (5 bases each). The V end was cut by 10 bases, the J end by 3 bases, with 22 bases between. The CDR3 extends over 15 amino acids. Germline V lookup: CDR1 MDHEN, CDR2 SYDVKM. The CDR3 DNA reads as TGTGCCACCGTCGGAAACCGGGACGTATTCTACGAGCAGTACTTC. Translating gives CATVGNRDVFYEQYF. Full variable domain (rest looked up from reference TRBV28 and TRBJ2-7): DVKVTQSSRYLVKRTGEKVFLECVQDMDHENMFWYRQDPGLGLRLIYFSYDVKMKEKGDIPEGYSVSREKKERFSLILESASTNQTSMYLCATVGNRDVFYEQYFGPGTRLTVT.

The chain has TRBV2 and TRBJ2-3; D remains unclear. The CDR3 covers 13 residues. The germline V gene encodes CDR1 SNHLY and CDR2 FYNNEI. The V gene lost 6 bases and the J gene lost 2 bases, with 9 bases spanning the gap. In DNA, the CDR3 is TGTGCCAGCAGGGCAGAGACCACAGATACGCAGTATTTT. Translated, it gives CASRAETTDTQYF.

The rearrangement joins TRBV11-2 to TRBJ1-1, with 8 bases aligning to TRBD1. Unmatched junction bases numbered 5, after V lost 0 bases and J lost 8 bases. This CDR3 has 14 residues. CDR1 and CDR2 from the germline V gene are SGHAT and FQNNGV. CDR3 DNA: TGTGCCAGCAGCTTAGATGGGACAGGTGGGGAAGCTTTCTTT. It is translated as CASSLDGTGGEAFF.

The chain recombines TRBV4-1 with TRBJ1-2, with D possibly matching TRBD1 (6 bases). Trimming removed 2 bases at V and 8 bases at J, with 15 bases between. This CDR3 region has 14 residues. Germline CDR1 reads MGHRA; CDR2 reads YSYEKL. The CDR3 DNA reads as TGCGCCAGCAGCCAAAGACAGGAACCCTCAGGCTACACCTTC. Translating it yields CASSQRQEPSGYTF.